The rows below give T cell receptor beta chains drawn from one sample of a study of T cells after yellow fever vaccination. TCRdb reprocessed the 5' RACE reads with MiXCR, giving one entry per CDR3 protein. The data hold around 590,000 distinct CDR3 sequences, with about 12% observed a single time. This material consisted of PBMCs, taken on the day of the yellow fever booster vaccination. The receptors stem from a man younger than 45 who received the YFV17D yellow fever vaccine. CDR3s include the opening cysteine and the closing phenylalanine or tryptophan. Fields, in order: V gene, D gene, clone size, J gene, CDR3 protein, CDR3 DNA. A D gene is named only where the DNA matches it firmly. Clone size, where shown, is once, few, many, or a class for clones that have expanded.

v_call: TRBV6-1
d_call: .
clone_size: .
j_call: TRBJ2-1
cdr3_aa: CASRSWAGYNEQFF
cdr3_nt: TGTGCCAGCAGAAGCTGGGCAGGCTACAATGAGCAGTTCTTC

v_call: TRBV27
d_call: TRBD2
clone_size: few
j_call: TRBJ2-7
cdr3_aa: CASSLSGRAGIYEQYF
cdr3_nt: TGTGCCAGCAGTTTAAGTGGGAGGGCCGGGATTTACGAGCAGTACTTC

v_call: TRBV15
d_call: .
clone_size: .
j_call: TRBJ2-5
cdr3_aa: CATSRSTVKETQYF
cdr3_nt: TGTGCCACCAGCAGATCGACAGTGAAAGAGACCCAGTACTTC

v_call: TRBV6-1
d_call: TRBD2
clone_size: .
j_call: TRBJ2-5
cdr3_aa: CASLLAGLSQETQYF
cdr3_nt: TGTGCCAGCCTACTAGCGGGCCTCTCCCAAGAGACCCAGTACTTC

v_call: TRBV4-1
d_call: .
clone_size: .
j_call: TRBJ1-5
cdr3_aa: CASSQAESGFQPQHF
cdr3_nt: TGCGCCAGCAGCCAAGCTGAGTCAGGTTTTCAGCCCCAGCATTTT

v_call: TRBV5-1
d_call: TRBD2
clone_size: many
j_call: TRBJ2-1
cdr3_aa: CASSLTSGRSSYNEQFF
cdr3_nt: TGCGCCAGCAGCTTAACTAGCGGGAGGAGCTCCTACAATGAGCAGTTCTTC

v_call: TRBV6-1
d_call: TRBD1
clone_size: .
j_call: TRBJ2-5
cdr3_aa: CASSQGRGRETQYF
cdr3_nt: TGTGCCAGCAGCCAGGGCAGGGGGAGAGAGACCCAGTACTTC

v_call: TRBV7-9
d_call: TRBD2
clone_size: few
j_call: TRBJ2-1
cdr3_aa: CASSMSGTRWYNEQFF
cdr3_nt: TGTGCCAGCAGCATGTCCGGGACTAGGTGGTACAATGAGCAGTTCTTC

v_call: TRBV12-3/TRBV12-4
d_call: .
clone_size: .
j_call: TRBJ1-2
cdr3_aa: CASSFQRDSDGYTF
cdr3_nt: TGTGCCAGCAGTTTTCAGCGGGACTCGGATGGCTACACCTTC

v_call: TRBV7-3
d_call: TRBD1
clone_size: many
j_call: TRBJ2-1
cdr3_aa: CASSPYGDRGDLSSYNEQFF
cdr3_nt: TGTGCCAGCAGCCCTTATGGGGACAGGGGGGACTTAAGCTCCTACAATGAGCAGTTCTTC

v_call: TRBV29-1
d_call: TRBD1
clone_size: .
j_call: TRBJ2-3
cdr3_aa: CSVETGGPADTQYF
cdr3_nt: TGCAGCGTTGAGACAGGGGGCCCAGCAGATACGCAGTATTTT

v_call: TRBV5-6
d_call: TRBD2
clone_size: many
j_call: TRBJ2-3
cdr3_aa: CASSFLSGSEDTQYF
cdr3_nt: TGTGCCAGCAGCTTCCTGAGCGGGAGTGAAGATACGCAGTATTTT

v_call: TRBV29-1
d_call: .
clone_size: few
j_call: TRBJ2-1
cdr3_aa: CSLSKGGAGGHEQFF
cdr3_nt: TGCAGTCTTAGTAAGGGGGGGGCAGGGGGCCATGAGCAGTTCTTC

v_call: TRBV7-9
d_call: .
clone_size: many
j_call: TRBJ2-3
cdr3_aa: CASSPSLERRADTQYF
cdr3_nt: TGTGCCAGCAGCCCAAGCTTGGAACGACGGGCAGATACGCAGTATTTT

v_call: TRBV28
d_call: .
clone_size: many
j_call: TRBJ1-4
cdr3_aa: CASSLYEKLFF
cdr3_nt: TGTGCCAGCAGTTTGTATGAAAAACTGTTTTTT

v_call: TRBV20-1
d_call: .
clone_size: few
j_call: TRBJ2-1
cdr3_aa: CSASNNVSPVGNEQFF
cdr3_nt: TGCAGTGCTAGCAATAACGTCTCTCCGGTCGGCAATGAGCAGTTCTTC

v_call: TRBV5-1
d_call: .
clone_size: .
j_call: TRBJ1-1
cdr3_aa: CASSSGRGEAFF
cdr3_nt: TGCGCCAGCAGCTCGGGACGGGGTGAAGCTTTCTTT

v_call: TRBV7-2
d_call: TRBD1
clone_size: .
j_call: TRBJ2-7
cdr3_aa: CASSSGQIVGEQYF
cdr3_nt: TGTGCCAGCAGCTCGGGACAGATCGTTGGTGAGCAGTACTTC

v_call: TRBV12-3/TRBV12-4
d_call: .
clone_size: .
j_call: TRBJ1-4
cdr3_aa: CASSPGSTDEKLFF
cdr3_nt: TGTGCCAGCAGCCCCGGGTCCACGGATGAAAAACTGTTTTTT

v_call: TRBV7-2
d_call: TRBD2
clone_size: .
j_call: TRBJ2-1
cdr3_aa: CASSLVGPGLVTFF
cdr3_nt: TGTGCCAGCAGCTTAGTCGGACCGGGACTAGTCACGTTCTTC

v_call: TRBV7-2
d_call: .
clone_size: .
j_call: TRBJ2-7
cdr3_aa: CASSLDPISIAWGQYF
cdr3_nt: TGTGCCAGCAGCTTAGACCCTATCTCGATAGCTTGGGGGCAGTACTTC

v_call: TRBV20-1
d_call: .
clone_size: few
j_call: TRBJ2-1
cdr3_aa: CSARTTSNPYNEQFF
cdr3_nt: TGCAGTGCTCGAACAACTAGTAATCCCTACAATGAGCAGTTCTTC

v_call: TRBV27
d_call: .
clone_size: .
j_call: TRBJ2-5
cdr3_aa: CASSSPGNQETQYF
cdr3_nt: TGTGCCAGCAGTTCCCCGGGAAACCAAGAGACCCAGTACTTC

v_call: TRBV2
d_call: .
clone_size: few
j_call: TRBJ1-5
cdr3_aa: CASRDRTASEPQHF
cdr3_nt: TGTGCCAGCAGAGACAGGACCGCGTCTGAGCCCCAGCATTTT

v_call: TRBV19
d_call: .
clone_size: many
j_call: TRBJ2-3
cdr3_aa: CASRAGDTQYF
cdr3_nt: TGTGCCAGCAGAGCAGGGGATACGCAGTATTTT